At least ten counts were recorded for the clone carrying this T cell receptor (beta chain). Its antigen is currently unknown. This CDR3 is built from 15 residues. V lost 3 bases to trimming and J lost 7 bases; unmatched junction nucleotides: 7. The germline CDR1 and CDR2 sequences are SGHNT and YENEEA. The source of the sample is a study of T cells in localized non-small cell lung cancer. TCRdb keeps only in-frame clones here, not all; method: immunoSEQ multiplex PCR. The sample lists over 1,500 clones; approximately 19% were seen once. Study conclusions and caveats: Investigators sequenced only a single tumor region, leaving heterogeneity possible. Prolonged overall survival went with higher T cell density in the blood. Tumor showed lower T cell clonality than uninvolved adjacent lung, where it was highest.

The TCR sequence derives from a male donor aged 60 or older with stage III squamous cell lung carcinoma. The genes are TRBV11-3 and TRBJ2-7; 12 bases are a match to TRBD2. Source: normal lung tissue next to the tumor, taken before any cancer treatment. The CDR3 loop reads CASSFRTSGVEEQYF. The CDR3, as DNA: TGTGCCAGCAGCTTCAGGACTAGCGGGGTAGAAGAGCAGTACTTC.